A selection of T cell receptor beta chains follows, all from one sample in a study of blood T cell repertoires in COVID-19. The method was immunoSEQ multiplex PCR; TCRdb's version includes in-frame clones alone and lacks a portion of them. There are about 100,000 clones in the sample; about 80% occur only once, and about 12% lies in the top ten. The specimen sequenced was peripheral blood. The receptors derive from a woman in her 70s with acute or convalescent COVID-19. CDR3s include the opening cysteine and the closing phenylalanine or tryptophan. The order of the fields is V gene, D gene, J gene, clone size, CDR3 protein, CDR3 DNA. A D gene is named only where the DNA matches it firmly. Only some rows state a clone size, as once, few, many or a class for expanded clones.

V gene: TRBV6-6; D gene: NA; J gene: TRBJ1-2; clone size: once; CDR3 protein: CASSYEGLRGYTF; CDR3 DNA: TGTGCCAGCAGTTACGAGGGTTTGAGGGGCTACACCTTC
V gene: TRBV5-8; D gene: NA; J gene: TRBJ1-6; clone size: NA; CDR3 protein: CASSLGAQGSPLHF; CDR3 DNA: TGTGCCAGCAGCTTAGGGGCACAGGGCTCACCCCTCCACTTT
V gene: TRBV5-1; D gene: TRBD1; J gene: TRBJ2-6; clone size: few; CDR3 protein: CASSLDRTGDNSGANVLTF; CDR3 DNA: TGCGCCAGCAGCTTGGACAGGACAGGGGATAACTCTGGGGCCAACGTCCTGACTTTC
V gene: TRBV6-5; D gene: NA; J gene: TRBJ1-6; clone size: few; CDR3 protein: CASRGGESPLHF; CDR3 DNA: TGTGCCAGCAGGGGAGGGGAATCACCCCTCCACTTT
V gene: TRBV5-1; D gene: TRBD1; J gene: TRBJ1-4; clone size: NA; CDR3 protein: CASSTGTGEKLFF; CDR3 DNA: TGCGCCAGCAGCACCGGGACAGGGGAAAAACTGTTTTTT
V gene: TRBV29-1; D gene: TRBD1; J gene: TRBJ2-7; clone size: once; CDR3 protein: CSALGQGLSEQYF; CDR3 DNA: TGCAGCGCCTTGGGACAGGGACTTTCCGAGCAGTACTTC
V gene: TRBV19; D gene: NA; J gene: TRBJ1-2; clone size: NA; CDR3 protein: CASSIASGGLNYGYTF; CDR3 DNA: TGTGCCAGTAGTATAGCTTCCGGGGGGCTCAACTATGGCTACACCTTC
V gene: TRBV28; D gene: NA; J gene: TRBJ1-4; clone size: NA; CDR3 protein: CASSPENEKLFF; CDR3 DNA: TGTGCCAGCAGTCCGGAGAATGAAAAACTGTTTTTT
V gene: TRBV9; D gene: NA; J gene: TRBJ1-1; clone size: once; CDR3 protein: CASSLAGHGNTEAFF; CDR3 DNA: TGTGCCAGCAGCTTAGCGGGACACGGAAACACTGAAGCTTTCTTT
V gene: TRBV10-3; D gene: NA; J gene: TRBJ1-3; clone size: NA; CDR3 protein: CAISERGLLYF; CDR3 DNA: TGTGCCATCAGTGAAAGGGGCCTTCTATATTTT
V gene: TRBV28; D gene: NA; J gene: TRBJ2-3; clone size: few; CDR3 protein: CASRRSTDTQYF; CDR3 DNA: TGTGCCAGCAGACGGAGCACAGATACGCAGTATTTT
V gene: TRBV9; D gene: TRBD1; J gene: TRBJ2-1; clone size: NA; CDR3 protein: CASSVEGGYDYNEQFF; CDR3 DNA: TGTGCCAGCAGCGTAGAAGGGGGCTACGACTACAATGAGCAGTTCTTC
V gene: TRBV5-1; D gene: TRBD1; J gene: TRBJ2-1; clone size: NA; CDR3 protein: CASSLGQALEQFF; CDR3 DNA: TGCGCCAGCAGCCTGGGACAGGCACTTGAGCAGTTCTTC
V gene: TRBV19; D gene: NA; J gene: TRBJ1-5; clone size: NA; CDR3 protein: CASSMEGNQPQHF; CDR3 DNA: TGTGCCAGTAGTATGGAGGGAAATCAGCCCCAGCATTTT
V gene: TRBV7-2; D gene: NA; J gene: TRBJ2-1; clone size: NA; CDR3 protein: CASSFDSSYNEQFF; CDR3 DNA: TGTGCCAGCAGCTTCGACAGCTCCTACAATGAGCAGTTCTTC
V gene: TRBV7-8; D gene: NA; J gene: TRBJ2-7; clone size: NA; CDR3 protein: CASSLVLVGTYEQYF; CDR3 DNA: TGTGCCAGCAGCTTAGTTCTAGTCGGGACCTACGAGCAGTACTTC
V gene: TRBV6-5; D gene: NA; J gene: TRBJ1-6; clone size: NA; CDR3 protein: CASSRGGLGNSPLHF; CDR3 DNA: TGTGCCAGCAGCCGCGGCGGATTAGGAAATTCACCCCTCCACTTT
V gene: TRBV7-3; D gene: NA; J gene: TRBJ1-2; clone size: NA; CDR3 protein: CASSTGVAGEGYTF; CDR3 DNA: TGTGCCAGCAGCACCGGAGTGGCGGGCGAGGGCTACACCTTC
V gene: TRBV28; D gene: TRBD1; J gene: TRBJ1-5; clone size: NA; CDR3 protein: CASSIDRVPQPQHF; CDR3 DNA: TGTGCCAGCAGCATAGACAGGGTCCCTCAGCCCCAGCATTTT
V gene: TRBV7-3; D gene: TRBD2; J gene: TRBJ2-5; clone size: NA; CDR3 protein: CASSLTSGVIKETQYF; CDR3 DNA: TGTGCCAGCAGCTTAACCAGCGGGGTTATCAAGGAGACCCAGTACTTC
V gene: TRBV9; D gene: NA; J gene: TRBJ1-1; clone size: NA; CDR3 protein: CASSLTTDFNTEAFF; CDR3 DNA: TGTGCCAGCAGCCTTACGACCGACTTCAACACTGAAGCTTTCTTT
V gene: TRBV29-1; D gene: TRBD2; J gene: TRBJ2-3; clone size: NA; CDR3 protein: CSVGTSGGSTDTQYF; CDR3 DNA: TGCAGCGTTGGGACTAGCGGGGGGAGCACAGATACGCAGTATTTT
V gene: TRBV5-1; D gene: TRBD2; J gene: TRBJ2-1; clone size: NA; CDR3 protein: CASSLTSGGSYNEQFF; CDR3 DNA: TGCGCCAGCAGCCTCACTAGCGGGGGCTCCTACAATGAGCAGTTCTTC
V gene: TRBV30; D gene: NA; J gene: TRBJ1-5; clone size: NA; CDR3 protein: CAWSSTGSSQPQHF; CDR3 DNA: TGTGCCTGGAGCTCTACAGGGAGCAGTCAGCCCCAGCATTTT
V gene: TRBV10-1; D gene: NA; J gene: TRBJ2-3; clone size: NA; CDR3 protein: CASSETGVLDTQYF; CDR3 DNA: TGCGCCAGCAGTGAAACGGGGGTATTAGATACGCAGTATTTT
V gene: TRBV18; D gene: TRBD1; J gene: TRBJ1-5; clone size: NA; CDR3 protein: CASSPHAGGFDQPQHF; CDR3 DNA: TGTGCCAGCTCACCACATGCAGGGGGCTTTGATCAGCCCCAGCATTTT
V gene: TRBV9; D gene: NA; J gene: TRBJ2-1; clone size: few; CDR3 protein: CASSARSDSQRHNEQFF; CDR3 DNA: TGTGCCAGCAGCGCCCGTAGCGATTCTCAGAGACACAATGAGCAGTTCTTC
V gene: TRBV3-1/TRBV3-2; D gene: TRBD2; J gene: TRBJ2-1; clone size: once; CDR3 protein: CASSPSGGPYNEQFF; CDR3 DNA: TGTGCCAGCAGCCCTAGCGGGGGACCATACAATGAGCAGTTCTTC
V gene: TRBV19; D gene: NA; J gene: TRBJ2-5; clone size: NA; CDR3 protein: CASSIPRSGETQYF; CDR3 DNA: TGTGCCAGTAGTATCCCCCGATCAGGAGAGACCCAGTACTTC
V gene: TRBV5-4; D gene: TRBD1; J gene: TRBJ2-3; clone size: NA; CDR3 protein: CASSSGSIQGAVDTQYF; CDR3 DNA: TGTGCCAGCAGCAGTGGGAGTATACAGGGGGCAGTAGATACGCAGTATTTT
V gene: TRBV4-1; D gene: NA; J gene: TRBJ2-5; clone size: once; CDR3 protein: CASSLTGMETQYF; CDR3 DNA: TGCGCCAGCAGCCTTACAGGGATGGAGACCCAGTACTTC
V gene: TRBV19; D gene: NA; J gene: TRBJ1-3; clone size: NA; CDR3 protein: CASSSPDIGNTIYF; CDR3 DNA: TGTGCCAGTAGTAGTCCGGACATAGGAAACACCATATATTTT
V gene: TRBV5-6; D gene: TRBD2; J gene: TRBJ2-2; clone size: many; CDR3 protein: CASSLGLAGTGELFF; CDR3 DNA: TGTGCCAGCAGCTTGGGACTAGCGGGGACCGGGGAGCTGTTTTTT
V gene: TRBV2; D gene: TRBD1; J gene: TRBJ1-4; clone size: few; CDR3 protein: CASSEMGQPIEKLFF; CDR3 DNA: TGTGCCAGCAGTGAAATGGGACAGCCAATTGAAAAACTGTTTTTT
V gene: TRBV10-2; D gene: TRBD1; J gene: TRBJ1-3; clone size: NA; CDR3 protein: CASAPGTGSSGNTIYF; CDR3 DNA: TGCGCCAGCGCCCCCGGGACAGGGTCCTCTGGAAACACCATATATTTT
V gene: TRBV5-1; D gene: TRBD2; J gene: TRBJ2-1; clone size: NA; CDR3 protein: CASSFSGGAGNEQFF; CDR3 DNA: TGCGCCAGCAGCTTTAGCGGGGGGGCCGGGAATGAGCAGTTCTTC
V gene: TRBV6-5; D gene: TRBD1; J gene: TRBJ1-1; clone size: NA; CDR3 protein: CASSPRQGAGTEAFF; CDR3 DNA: TGTGCCAGCAGTCCCCGACAGGGGGCTGGCACTGAAGCTTTCTTT
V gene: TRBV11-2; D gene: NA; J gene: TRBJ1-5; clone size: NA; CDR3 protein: CASSLRQEGVSNQPQHF; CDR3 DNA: TGTGCCAGCAGCTTACGGCAGGAAGGGGTAAGCAATCAGCCCCAGCATTTT
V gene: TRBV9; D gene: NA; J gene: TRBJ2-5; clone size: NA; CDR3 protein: CASSDGGRGFSETQYF; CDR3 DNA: TGTGCCAGCAGCGACGGCGGTCGAGGTTTTTCCGAGACCCAGTACTTC
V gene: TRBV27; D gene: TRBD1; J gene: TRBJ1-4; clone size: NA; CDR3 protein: CASSPQGVAKLFF; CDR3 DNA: TGTGCCAGCAGTCCCCAGGGGGTGGCAAAACTGTTTTTT
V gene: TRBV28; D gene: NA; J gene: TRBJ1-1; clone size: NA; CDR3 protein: CASSQGPAEAFF; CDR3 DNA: TGTGCCAGCAGTCAGGGGCCGGCTGAAGCTTTCTTT
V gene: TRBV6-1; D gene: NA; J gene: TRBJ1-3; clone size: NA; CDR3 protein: CASSEAVPSSGNTIYF; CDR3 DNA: TGTGCCAGCAGTGAAGCAGTCCCTAGCTCTGGAAACACCATATATTTT
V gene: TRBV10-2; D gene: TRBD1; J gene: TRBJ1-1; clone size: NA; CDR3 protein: CASSVDRGTEAFF; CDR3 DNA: TGCGCCAGCAGTGTCGACAGGGGCACTGAAGCTTTCTTT
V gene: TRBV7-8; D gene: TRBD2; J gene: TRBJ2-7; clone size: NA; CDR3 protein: CASSSQGGSYEQYF; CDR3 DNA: TGTGCCAGCAGCTCGCAGGGAGGGTCTTACGAGCAGTACTTC
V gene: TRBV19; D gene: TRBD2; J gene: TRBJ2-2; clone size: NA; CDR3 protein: CASSAGLAGGRFGELFF; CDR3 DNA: TGTGCCAGTAGTGCCGGACTAGCGGGGGGCCGATTCGGGGAGCTGTTTTTT
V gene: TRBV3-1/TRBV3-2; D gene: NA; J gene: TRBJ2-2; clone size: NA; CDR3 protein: CASTLGGNTGELFF; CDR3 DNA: TGTGCCAGCACCCTAGGCGGGAACACCGGGGAGCTGTTTTTT
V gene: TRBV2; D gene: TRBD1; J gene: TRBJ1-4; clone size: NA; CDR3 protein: CASSLSPGQGNEKLFF; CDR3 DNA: TGTGCCAGCAGTCTATCACCGGGACAGGGGAATGAAAAACTGTTTTTT
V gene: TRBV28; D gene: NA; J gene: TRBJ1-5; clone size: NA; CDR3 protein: CASTPWGRGHQPQHF; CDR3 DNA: TGTGCCAGCACCCCTTGGGGGAGGGGCCATCAGCCCCAGCATTTT
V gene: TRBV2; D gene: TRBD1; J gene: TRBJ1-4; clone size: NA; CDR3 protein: CASSWTGGEKLFF; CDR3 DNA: TGTGCCAGCAGTTGGACAGGTGGAGAAAAACTGTTTTTT
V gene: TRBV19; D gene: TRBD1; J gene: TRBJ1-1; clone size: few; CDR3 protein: CASSTDRGTEAFF; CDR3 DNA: TGTGCCAGTAGTACCGACAGGGGAACTGAAGCTTTCTTT
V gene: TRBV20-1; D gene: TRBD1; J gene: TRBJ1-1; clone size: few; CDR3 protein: CSASSTGENTEAFF; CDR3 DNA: TGCAGTGCTAGTTCGACAGGGGAGAACACTGAAGCTTTCTTT
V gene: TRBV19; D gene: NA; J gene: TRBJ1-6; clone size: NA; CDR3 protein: CASRGGSSYNSPLHF; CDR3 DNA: TGTGCCAGTAGAGGCGGGAGCTCCTATAATTCACCCCTCCACTTT
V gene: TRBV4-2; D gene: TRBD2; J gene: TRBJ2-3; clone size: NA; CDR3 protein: CASSQETSGLGTQYF; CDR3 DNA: TGTGCCAGCAGCCAAGAGACTAGCGGGCTTGGTACGCAGTATTTT
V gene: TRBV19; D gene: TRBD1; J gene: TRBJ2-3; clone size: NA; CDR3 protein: CASSRDRVGTDTQYF; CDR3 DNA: TGTGCCAGTAGCCGGGACAGGGTGGGAACAGATACGCAGTATTTT
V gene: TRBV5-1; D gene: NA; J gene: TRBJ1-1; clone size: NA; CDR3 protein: CASSPRQSPPEAFF; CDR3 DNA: TGCGCCAGCAGCCCTAGACAGTCTCCCCCTGAAGCTTTCTTT
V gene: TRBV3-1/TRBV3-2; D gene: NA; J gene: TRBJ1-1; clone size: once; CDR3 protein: CASSQDAVSEAFF; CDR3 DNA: TGTGCCAGCAGCCAAGACGCAGTGTCTGAAGCTTTCTTT
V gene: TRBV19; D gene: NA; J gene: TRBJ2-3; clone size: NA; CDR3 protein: CASSIGTGGPDTQYF; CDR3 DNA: TGTGCCAGTAGTATAGGGACCGGGGGGCCAGATACGCAGTATTTT
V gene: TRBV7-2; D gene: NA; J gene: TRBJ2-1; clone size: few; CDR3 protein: CASTPYNEQFF; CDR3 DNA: TGTGCCAGCACCCCATACAATGAGCAGTTCTTC